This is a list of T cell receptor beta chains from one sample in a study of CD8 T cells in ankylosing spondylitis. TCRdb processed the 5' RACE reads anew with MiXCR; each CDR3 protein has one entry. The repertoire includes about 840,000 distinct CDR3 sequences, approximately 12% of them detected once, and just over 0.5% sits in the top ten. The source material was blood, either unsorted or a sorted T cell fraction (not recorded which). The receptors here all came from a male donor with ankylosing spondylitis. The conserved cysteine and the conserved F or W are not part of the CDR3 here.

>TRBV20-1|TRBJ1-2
SAHDRSYGYT
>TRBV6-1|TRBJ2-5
ASSSAGTSGLTETQY
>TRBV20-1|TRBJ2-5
SAARRAGGLETQY
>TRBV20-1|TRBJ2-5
SALADQETQY
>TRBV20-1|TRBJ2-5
SATRDPTGETQY
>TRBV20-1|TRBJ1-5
SARTLSMAQH
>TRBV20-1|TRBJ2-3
SASQRGGMGTQY
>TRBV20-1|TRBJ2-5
SASFSKETQY
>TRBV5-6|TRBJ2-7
ASSFDRVAYEQY
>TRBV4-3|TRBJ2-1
ASSQVAGGPYNEQF
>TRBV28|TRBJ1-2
ASSLMGDYGYT
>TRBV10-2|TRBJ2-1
ASAPDRVAGKRHNEQF
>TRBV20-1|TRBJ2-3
SLYRTGHTDTQY
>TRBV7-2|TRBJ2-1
ASSLDPGRAYNEQF
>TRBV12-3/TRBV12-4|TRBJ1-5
ASSLARGEFQPQH
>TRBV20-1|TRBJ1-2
SARDRPGDGYT
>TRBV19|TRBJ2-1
ASMGDRDNEQF
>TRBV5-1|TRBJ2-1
ASSLGLAGGLYNEQF
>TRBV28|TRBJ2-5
ASSSGRGGRVVSETQY
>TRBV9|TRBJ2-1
ASSVAGGQSYNEQF
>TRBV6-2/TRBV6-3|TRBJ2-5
ASTMGLAGVSQY
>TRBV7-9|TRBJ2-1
ASSPQTGGPNEQF
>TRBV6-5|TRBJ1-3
ASSYGRGAAGNTIY
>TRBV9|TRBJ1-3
ASSVDVRRIGNTIY
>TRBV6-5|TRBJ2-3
ASSLSLGDTQY
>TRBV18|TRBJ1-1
ASSEYTGEGTEAF
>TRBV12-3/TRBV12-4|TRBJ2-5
ASTFGGRGTQY
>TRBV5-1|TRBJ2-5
ASSPSFGGGETQY
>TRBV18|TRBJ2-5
ASSPQRTAFRGDQY
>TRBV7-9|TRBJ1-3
SSSLGGQAGNTIY
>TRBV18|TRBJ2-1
ASSPPGTEIYNEQF